This is a list of T cell receptor beta chains from one sample in a study of blood T cell repertoires in COVID-19. Here immunoSEQ multiplex PCR was the method, and the copy in TCRdb shows in-frame clones only, minus some. The sample shows about 58,000 clones, 75% to 90% of them seen only once. Sequencing was performed on peripheral blood. These receptors all come from a man between 60 and 70 years old with COVID-19, enrolled during active disease. Both conserved end residues are part of each CDR3. A D gene is named only where the DNA matches it firmly. Rows may omit the clone size; those that give it use once, few, many or a size class.

len	d_gene	v_gene	abundance	j_gene	CDR3nt	CDR3aa
14	TRBD2	TRBV3-1/TRBV3-2	once	TRBJ2-1	TGTGCCAGCAGCCAAGCGGGAGGGCCTTTTGAGCAGTTCTTC	CASSQAGGPFEQFF
13	NA	TRBV7-3	NA	TRBJ2-7	TGTGCCAGCAGCCGCCTGGCAGGCTACGAGCAGTACTTC	CASSRLAGYEQYF
12	TRBD1	TRBV5-6	few	TRBJ2-7	TGTGCCAGCAGCTCGGACAGGACGATGCAGTACTTC	CASSSDRTMQYF
13	TRBD1	TRBV12-3/TRBV12-4	NA	TRBJ1-1	TGTGCCAGCAGCCGACAGGGATACACTGAAGCTTTCTTT	CASSRQGYTEAFF
15	TRBD2	TRBV5-4	NA	TRBJ2-5	TGTGCCAGCAGCTCAGCGGGGGAGATCCAAGAGACCCAGTACTTC	CASSSAGEIQETQYF
14	TRBD1	TRBV19	NA	TRBJ2-7	TGTGCCAGTAGTTCTTCGACAGGGTCGTACGAGCAGTACTTC	CASSSSTGSYEQYF
13	NA	TRBV3-1/TRBV3-2	NA	TRBJ1-2	TGTGCCAGCAGCCAAACGGGGTTAGGCGGCTACACCTTC	CASSQTGLGGYTF
12	TRBD1	TRBV12-3/TRBV12-4	NA	TRBJ2-7	TGTGCCAGCAGCTTCAGGGACAGTTGGAGGTACTTC	CASSFRDSWRYF
16	TRBD1	TRBV6-5	NA	TRBJ1-6	TGTGCCAGCAGTTCCCCGGCGGGACAGGGAGGGTCACCCCTCCACTTT	CASSSPAGQGGSPLHF
16	TRBD2	TRBV7-9	NA	TRBJ2-1	TGTGCCAGCAGCCATCTCGGCGGGAGTTTAGGGAATGAGCAGTTCTTC	CASSHLGGSLGNEQFF
15	NA	TRBV5-1	few	TRBJ2-5	TGCGCCAGCAGCTCTTCAGGGACACCCCAAGAGACCCAGTACTTC	CASSSSGTPQETQYF
16	TRBD2	TRBV4-1	NA	TRBJ2-7	TGCGCCAGCAGCCAAGGACTAGCGGGAGGCTCCTACGAGCAGTACTTC	CASSQGLAGGSYEQYF
14	NA	TRBV7-9	few	TRBJ1-1	TGTGCCAGCAGTACCCAGGCAGGAAACACTGAAGCTTTCTTT	CASSTQAGNTEAFF
15	NA	TRBV7-3	few	TRBJ2-1	TGTGCCAGCAGCTTACAGGGACAAGAACACAATGAGCAGTTCTTC	CASSLQGQEHNEQFF
15	NA	TRBV23-1	once	TRBJ2-2	TGCGCCAGCAGTGTGGCGCCCGGGGGCACCGGGGAGCTGTTTTTT	CASSVAPGGTGELFF
16	NA	TRBV10-2	NA	TRBJ1-5	TGCGCCAGCAGTGAGTTGTTAGAGTATAGCAATCAGCCCCAGCATTTT	CASSELLEYSNQPQHF
15	NA	TRBV11-2	NA	TRBJ2-2	TGTGCCAGCAGCCCCCGAGGGCTTGGCGCCGGGGAGCTGTTTTTT	CASSPRGLGAGELFF
13	NA	TRBV29-1	NA	TRBJ2-1	TGCAGCGACCGTAAGGGGATCGACAATGAGCAGTTCTTC	CSDRKGIDNEQFF
15	NA	TRBV6-2/TRBV6-3	NA	TRBJ2-3	TGTGCCAGCAGCCAAAGGGGTCGAGTGGGAGATACGCAGTATTTT	CASSQRGRVGDTQYF
16	TRBD1	TRBV6-4	NA	TRBJ2-1	TGTGCCAGCAGTGACAGCGACAGGGCTACCTACAATGAGCAGTTCTTC	CASSDSDRATYNEQFF
13	TRBD1	TRBV18	NA	TRBJ1-1	TGTGCCAGTATCGGGGGACAGGGGTCTGAAGCTTTCTTT	CASIGGQGSEAFF
15	TRBD1	TRBV7-2	NA	TRBJ2-7	TGTGCCAGCAGCGCTCTGACAGGGGTCCGCTACGAGCAGTACTTC	CASSALTGVRYEQYF
13	NA	TRBV2	NA	TRBJ2-5	TGTGCCAGCAGGGACTGGTCACAAGAGACCCAGTACTTC	CASRDWSQETQYF
16	NA	TRBV7-9	NA	TRBJ2-2	TGTGCCAGCAGACCCCGGGGGACAGCGAACACCGGGGAGCTGTTTTTT	CASRPRGTANTGELFF
15	NA	TRBV2	NA	TRBJ1-5	TGTGCCAGCAGTACAGATCAGGGGAACAATCAGCCCCAGCATTTT	CASSTDQGNNQPQHF
17	TRBD1	TRBV28	NA	TRBJ2-3	TGTGCCAGCAGTTTCCGGACAGGAAGGGACGTGGGGGATACGCAGTATTTT	CASSFRTGRDVGDTQYF
15	NA	TRBV25-1	NA	TRBJ1-1	TGTGCCAGCAGGGCCGCGGGGACCCAAGACACTGAAGCTTTCTTT	CASRAAGTQDTEAFF
13	NA	TRBV6-5	once	TRBJ2-7	TGTGCCAGCAGCCTAGCTAGTCCCTACGAGCAGTACTTC	CASSLASPYEQYF
12	NA	TRBV7-3	NA	TRBJ2-1	TGTGCCAGCAGCTTAACGGAGGAAGAGCAGTTCTTC	CASSLTEEEQFF
18	NA	TRBV19	NA	TRBJ1-2	TGTGCCAGTAGTATCTCAGACTACCCGCGGGTTGAAATCTATGGCTACACCTTC	CASSISDYPRVEIYGYTF
13	TRBD1	TRBV19	NA	TRBJ1-2	TGTGCCAGTACCGACAGGGAACCTTATGGCTACACCTTC	CASTDREPYGYTF
15	NA	TRBV27	NA	TRBJ1-5	TGTGCCAGCAGTTTAAGCCGGTATAGCAATCAGCCCCAGCATTTT	CASSLSRYSNQPQHF
13	NA	TRBV27	NA	TRBJ2-5	TGTGCCAGCAGTTTTACAGGGCAAGAGACCCAGTACTTC	CASSFTGQETQYF
12	NA	TRBV7-2	NA	TRBJ2-1	TGTGCCACCCGACTAGCCTACAATGAGCAGTTCTTC	CATRLAYNEQFF
15	NA	TRBV28	few	TRBJ1-1	TGTGCCAGCAGTACCGACAGAGACCTGAACACTGAAGCTTTCTTT	CASSTDRDLNTEAFF
13	TRBD1	TRBV5-1	NA	TRBJ1-5	TGCGCCAGCAGCCCGGAGGGGGACAGGCCCCAGCATTTT	CASSPEGDRPQHF
14	NA	TRBV5-8	NA	TRBJ2-1	TGTGCCAGCAGCTTGGTGGGGGGGGCGGATGAGCAGTTCTTC	CASSLVGGADEQFF
13	NA	TRBV3-1/TRBV3-2	NA	TRBJ1-1	TGTGCCAGCAGCCAGCGCAGGGGAAGTGAAGCTTTCTTT	CASSQRRGSEAFF
15	NA	TRBV3-1/TRBV3-2	NA	TRBJ1-3	TGTGCCAGCAGCCCAAGGGGGGGTTCTGGAAACACCATATATTTT	CASSPRGGSGNTIYF
12	TRBD1	TRBV6-5	few	TRBJ1-1	TGTGCCAGCAGTCCACAGACAGGGTTGGCTTTCTTT	CASSPQTGLAFF
14	TRBD1	TRBV18	NA	TRBJ2-2	TGTGCCAGCTCACCGGACAGGGGCACCGGGGAGCTGTTTTTT	CASSPDRGTGELFF
14	TRBD1	TRBV19	NA	TRBJ1-1	TGTGCCAGTAGTGGACAGGGGGCTATCACTGAAGCTTTCTTT	CASSGQGAITEAFF
16	TRBD2	TRBV4-3	NA	TRBJ2-2	TGCGCCAGCAGCCAAGGGACTAGCGGGAACGCCGGGGAGCTGTTTTTT	CASSQGTSGNAGELFF
13	NA	TRBV15	NA	TRBJ2-7	TGTGCCACCAGCGTGCTAGGGGCCTACGAGCAGTACTTC	CATSVLGAYEQYF
14	NA	TRBV7-8	NA	TRBJ2-3	TGTGCCAGCAGCGGGAGAAGCGTCACAGATACGCAGTATTTT	CASSGRSVTDTQYF
12	NA	TRBV19	NA	TRBJ2-3	TGTGCCAGTAGTATCACAGGGTTTGCGCAGTATTTT	CASSITGFAQYF
16	TRBD1	TRBV24-1	few	TRBJ2-2	TGTGCCACCAGCCGGGACAGGGGGCGTATCGCCGGGGAGCTGTTTTTT	CATSRDRGRIAGELFF
16	NA	TRBV27	few	TRBJ1-5	TGTGCCAGCAGTTTCAGAGGCAGGAGGGGCAATCAGCCCCAGCATTTT	CASSFRGRRGNQPQHF
13	TRBD1	TRBV12-3/TRBV12-4	few	TRBJ1-2	TGTGCCAGCAGTCGACAGGGGGCGGAAGGCTACACCTTC	CASSRQGAEGYTF
15	TRBD1	TRBV19	NA	TRBJ2-2	TGTGCCAGTAGTCTAGGACAGGGGAGCACCGGGGAGCTGTTTTTT	CASSLGQGSTGELFF
13	NA	TRBV5-1	once	TRBJ2-5	TGCGCCAGCAGCCCCCAGGGTCAAGAGACCCAGTACTTC	CASSPQGQETQYF